This paragraph reports one T cell receptor (beta chain). Its matching antigen is unknown. The sample is drawn from a study of vaccination effects on CD4 cells after COVID-19. Study-wide background: With the ViraFEST assay, the study expanded antigen-specific CD4+ T cells using viral peptide pools, then sequenced them. It was a median of 72 days after the second dose that post-vaccine samples were obtained.

With roughly nine days of culture completed, CD4+ T cells were isolated. PCR showed that the person got SARS-CoV-2 infection at some point between March and December 2020. Either the mRNA-1273 or the BNT162b2 vaccine was given to participants as two doses. Generated by immunoSEQ multiplex PCR, the TCRdb table keeps only in-frame clones and is missing some. The sample yields about 34,000 clones, roughly 80% seen once. V shed 4 bases, J shed 1 base, and the junction held 12 bases outside the gene matches. The germline V gene encodes CDR1 MDHEN and CDR2 SYDVKM. The CDR3 consists of 18 residues. General observations from the study: In convalescent patients, vaccine-induced clones largely differed from infection-induced clones. Missing from the study were early post-infection timepoints, and its convalescent patients were few.

This TCR derives from a human donor who had a prior SARS-CoV-2 infection. The rearrangement uses TRBV28 and TRBJ2-2; TRBD1 agrees at 7 bases. The source was CD4+ T cells from PBMCs cultured without peptide, collected after COVID-19 vaccination. The CDR3 protein is CASSSLSPGQRNTGELFF. The CDR3 bases are TGTGCCAGCAGTTCACTAAGCCCGGGACAGAGGAACACCGGGGAGCTGTTTTTT.